Shown below are 20 T cell receptor beta chains from a single sample sequenced in a study of cytomegalovirus exposure and HLA in healthy donors (dated by TCRdb to 2016 to 2017). Library generation was performed with the immunoSEQ multiplex PCR assay. This is the immuneACCESS table as TCRdb keeps it, with only in-frame sequences that have V and J called. A part of the clones is gone; compared with another copy, unresolved V genes explain less than half, and the rest is unexplained. Here the sample has roughly 280,000 clones; approximately 86% occur a single time. The ten largest clones take up roughly 1% of the sample. Specimen: PBMCs. These receptors were taken from a woman aged 18 to 35 in good health and CMV-seronegative.

The chain has TRBV6-5 and TRBJ2-1; tentatively, D is TRBD1 (7 bases). The V end was cut by 2 bases, the J end by 7 bases, with 12 bases between. The germline V gene encodes CDR1 MNHEY and CDR2 SVGAGI. The CDR3 has 14 residues. CDR3 protein: CASSYRQGGNEQFF. The CDR3 nucleotides read TGTGCCAGCAGTTACCGACAGGGAGGAAATGAGCAGTTCTTC.

The chain uses TRBV9 and TRBJ2-3; 7 nucleotides align to TRBD1. With 4 bases clipped from V and 2 bases from J, the junction kept 13 bases outside the gene matches. CDR1 is SGDLS, CDR2 YYNGEE, per germline. This CDR3 comprises 17 residues. CDR3 nucleotides: TGTGCCAGCAGCCCCCGGACAGGTCAGGGGTTCACAGATACGCAGTATTTT. It specifies CASSPRTGQGFTDTQYF.

This clone was counted a single time. The gene calls are TRBV14 and TRBJ1-6; D uncertain. Trimming removed 1 base from V and 8 bases from J, with 6 bases in between. The CDR3 covers 13 residues. Germline loops: CDR1 SGHDN, CDR2 FVKESK. The CDR3 DNA follows: TGTGCCAGCAGCCAAGTGCGAGATTCACCCCTCCACTTT. Its protein product is CASSQVRDSPLHF.

V gene TRBV10-1 combines with J gene TRBJ1-5, with a tentative D call TRBD1 (5 bases). Germline V gene data show CDR1 as WNHNN and CDR2 as SYGVQD (reference sequence). This CDR3 has 15 amino acids. V gave up 4 bases and J gave up 5 bases, with 15 bases separating them. The CDR3 region is CASSVLDSLYQPQHF. CDR3 DNA: TGCGCCAGCAGTGTCCTTGACAGCCTCTATCAGCCCCAGCATTTT.

The chain couples TRBV5-1 to TRBJ2-6; no firm D call. Trimming shortened V by 0 bases and J by 0 bases, and 7 bases separated the two germline ends. The germline CDR1 and CDR2 sequences are SGHRS and YFSETQ. This CDR3 has 16 residues. This CDR3 is CASSLVSSSGANVLTF. In nucleotides, the CDR3 is TGCGCCAGCAGCTTGGTTAGTAGCTCTGGGGCCAACGTCCTGACTTTC. The full variable domain, in which reference TRBV5-1 and TRBJ2-6 provide the parts outside the CDR3, is KAGVTQTPRYLIKTRGQQVTLSCSPISGHRSVSWYQQTPGQGLQFLFEYFSETQRNKGNFPGRFSGRQFSNSRSEMNVSTLELGDSALYLCASSLVSSSGANVLTFGAGSRLTVL.

The chain combines TRBV10-1 with TRBJ1-1; a weak D match, TRBD1 (5 bases). Deletions cut 6 bases from V and 5 bases from J, with 13 bases between. CDR3 length: 13 amino acids. Germline CDR1 is WNHNN and CDR2 is SYGVQD (reference sequence). CDR3 DNA: TGCGCCAGCAGCTTCGGGGGTGGAACTGAAGCTTTCTTT. Translating gives CASSFGGGTEAFF.

V gene TRBV29-1 combines with J gene TRBJ1-1, with 8 bases fitting TRBD1. Germline V gives CDR1 SQVTM, CDR2 ANQGSEA. J lost 0 bases, V lost 3 bases, and 0 bases had no gene match. The CDR3 is 13 residues long. This CDR3 reads CSVEGQVNTEAFF. The DNA for the CDR3 is TGCAGCGTTGAGGGACAGGTGAACACTGAAGCTTTCTTT. The entire variable domain, with the rest obtained from reference TRBV29-1 and TRBJ1-1, is as follows: SAVISQKPSRDICQRGTSLTIQCQVDSQVTMMFWYRQQPGQSLTLIATANQGSEATYESGFVIDKFPISRPNLTFSTLTVSNMSPEDSSIYLCSVEGQVNTEAFFGQGTRLTVV.

The rearrangement joins TRBV5-1 to TRBJ2-7; the match to TRBD1 covers 7 bases. The CDR3 is 16 residues long. In germline, CDR1 is SGHRS, CDR2 YFSETQ. V was pared by 0 bases and J by 3 bases, with 9 bases of the junction left unmatched. CDR3 residues: CASSLDTMGQHYEQYF. CDR3 sequence (DNA): TGCGCCAGCAGCTTGGACACGATGGGACAGCACTACGAGCAGTACTTC.

The genes are TRBV7-9 and TRBJ1-5; D gene unclear. CDR3 length equals 14 residues. Germline V gives CDR1 SEHNR, CDR2 FQNEAQ (reference sequence). The V gene lost 5 bases and the J gene lost 4 bases, with 12 bases spanning the gap. In DNA, the CDR3 is TGTGCCAGCAGCCCAGAGGATCTTAATCAGCCCCAGCATTTT. It is translated as CASSPEDLNQPQHF. Filled out from reference TRBV7-9 and TRBJ1-5, the complete variable domain reads DTGVSQNPRHKITKRGQNVTFRCDPISEHNRLYWYRQTLGQGPEFLTYFQNEAQLEKSRLLSDRFSAERPKGSFSTLEIQRTEQGDSAMYLCASSPEDLNQPQHFGDGTRLSIL.

The CDR3, as DNA: TGTGCCATCAGTGAGTCAGTTGGGGGGAACTATGGCTACACCTTC. Translating it yields CAISESVGGNYGYTF. This chain joins TRBV10-3 and TRBJ1-2, with a weak D call TRBD1 (5 bases). Trimming cost V 0 bases and J 2 bases, with 10 bases left between them. Looked up from germline, CDR1 is ENHRY and CDR2 is SYGVKD. The CDR3 spans 15 residues.

This chain joins TRBV6-6 and TRBJ2-7, with 9 bases fitting TRBD1. The CDR3 is made up of 14 amino acids. Germline V gene sequence: CDR1 MNHNY, CDR2 SVGAGI (reference sequence). The V and J ends lost 10 bases and 1 base, in that order; junction bases with no gene match: 8. CDR3 sequence: CATLGQGNSYEQYF. CDR3 nucleotide sequence: TGTGCCACCCTGGGACAGGGTAATTCCTACGAGCAGTACTTC.

This chain uses TRBV18 with TRBJ1-1; D not resolved. This CDR3 has 13 amino acids. Trimming left V 6 bases short and J 1 base short, with 9 bases between. The germline V gene has CDR1 KGHSH and CDR2 LQKENI. This CDR3 is CASSMRGNTEAFF. CDR3 in DNA: TGTGCCAGCTCGATGCGGGGGAACACTGAAGCTTTCTTT.

The sample holds a few counts of this clone. The chain couples TRBV2 to TRBJ2-7, with D hard to call. Germline V CDR1 and CDR2: SNHLY, FYNNEI. V was cut by 7 bases and J by 2 bases, with 9 bases left in between. The CDR3 is 12 amino acids. The CDR3, as DNA: TGTGCCAGCACAGGCTACCCCTACGAGCAGTACTTC. Translating it yields CASTGYPYEQYF.

Here the CDR3 reads CASSPTSTVGELFF. The CDR3 DNA reads as TGCGCCAGCAGCCCTACTAGCACCGTCGGGGAGCTGTTTTTT. The chain has TRBV5-1 and TRBJ2-2; D possibly corresponds to TRBD2 (6 bases). Germline V gene data show CDR1 as SGHRS and CDR2 as YFSETQ. V lost 4 bases and J 7 bases, leaving 14 bases between the germline ends. The CDR3 spans 14 residues.

The genes are TRBV10-1 and TRBJ2-1; TRBD2 aligns across 9 bases. In germline, CDR1 is WNHNN, CDR2 SYGVQD (reference sequence). Germline trimming cut 0 bases from V and 15 bases from J; bases unmatched to any gene: 12. The CDR3 spans 15 residues. The CDR3 region has the DNA TGCGCCAGCAGTGAGTCGGATAGAAGCGGGGGGAGCCGGTTCTTC. As protein: CASSESDRSGGSRFF.

The chain employs TRBV5-1 and TRBJ1-1; TRBD1 matches 7 bases. The CDR3 length is 16 residues. The germline CDR1 and CDR2 sequences are SGHRS and YFSETQ. V lost 2 bases and J lost 1; bases outside the gene matches: 8. The CDR3 loop reads CASSLGGTDSNTEAFF. CDR3 in DNA: TGCGCCAGCAGCTTAGGTGGGACAGACTCGAACACTGAAGCTTTCTTT.

CDR3 amino acids: CASSSLAGGLLQKRWEQYF. Written as DNA, the CDR3 is TGTGCCAGCAGCTCTCTAGCGGGAGGCCTCCTACAAAAAAGATGGGAGCAGTACTTC. This sequence joins TRBV7-2 and TRBJ2-7; 11 bases are a match to TRBD2. The CDR3 is 19 amino acids. CDR1 is SGHTA, CDR2 FQGNSA, per germline. V shed 4 bases, J shed 7 bases, and the junction held 21 bases outside the gene matches.

This clone was counted only a few times. The V gene is TRBV27, the J gene TRBJ1-2; 9 bases map to TRBD1. Germline CDR1 and CDR2: MNHEY and SMNVEV (reference sequence). The V segment lost 6 bases and the J segment 7 bases; nucleotides outside the gene matches: 3. This CDR3 region has 12 residues. The CDR3 is CASRLTGGGYTF. The CDR3 DNA follows: TGTGCCAGCAGACTGACAGGGGGTGGCTACACCTTC.

This chain links TRBV6-4 with TRBJ2-2; 7 bases match TRBD2. The CDR3 runs 16 residues. V lost 2 bases to trimming and J lost 5 bases; unmatched junction nucleotides: 8. Germline-derived CDR1 and CDR2 are MRHNA and SNTAGT. The CDR3 DNA follows: TGTGCCAGCAGTGACGGGCGGGGGACGGGAACCGGGGAGCTGTTTTTT. It codes for CASSDGRGTGTGELFF.

This clone was seen once. The V call is TRBV6-5, the J call TRBJ1-2; TRBD1 matches at 8 bases. With 3 bases clipped from V and 3 bases from J, the junction kept 6 bases outside the gene matches. The CDR3 totals 15 residues. Germline V gene data show CDR1 as MNHEY and CDR2 as SVGAGI. The CDR3 is CASSYKATGDYGYTF. CDR3 coding DNA: TGTGCCAGCAGTTATAAAGCGACAGGGGACTATGGCTACACCTTC.